This T cell receptor (beta chain) originates from a study of beta chain features in type 1 diabetes. The study reverse transcribed the entire isolated RNA, so it sequenced expressed TCRB transcripts. Measured with immunoSEQ multiplex PCR; TCRdb has only the in-frame clones, and not every one. In the table there are roughly 150,000 clones, roughly 11% of which are singletons. This CDR3 spans 15 amino acids. V was shortened by 3 bases and J by 1 base, with 13 bases between the two germline ends. CDR1 SGDLS and CDR2 YYNGEE come from the germline V gene. Specimen: central memory CD4+ T cells from blood. The source is a man between 18 and 29 years old in good health. The chain couples TRBV9 to TRBJ1-2, with unresolved D. DNA for the CDR3: TGTGCCAGCAGCGCCTCGTCGTGGGTTAACTATGGCTACACCTTC. Its translation is CASSASSWVNYGYTF.